This T cell receptor (beta chain) was captured by sequencing in a study of CD8+CD57+ T cells in acquired aplastic anemia. Study-level background: Quantities of DNA derived from sorted CD4+ and CD8+ cells averaged approximately 3.5 ug. Healthy donor CD4+ cell samples had a mean of roughly 9.8 million reads.

Overall study findings and caveats: Patients shared approximately 30 CD8+ CDR3 sequences with controls.

This clonotype has just a few counts. Its specificity is unknown. CDR3 size: 16 residues. V lost 0 bases and J lost 11, with 17 bases in between. Germline CDR1 is LGHNA and CDR2 is YSLEER. Both TCR beta VDJ combination and CDR3 sequence profiling were carried out. Genomic DNA was the template for this profiling. TCRdb passed the reads through MiXCR, listing each CDR3 protein once. The sample carries roughly 190,000 distinct CDR3 sequences, roughly half recorded once. This sequence joins TRBV4-3 and TRBJ1-6; D is unresolved. Source material: sorted CD4+, CD8+, or CD8+CD57+ T cells (not recorded which) from PBMCs. The receptor's source is a human donor in good health, serving as a control. The CDR3 reads CASSQDSRRAETPLHF. Written as DNA, the CDR3 is TGCGCCAGCAGCCAAGATAGTCGGAGGGCAGAAACACCCCTCCACTTT.